This T cell receptor (beta chain) was sequenced during a study of tumor-infiltrating lymphocytes in primary liver carcinoma. Researchers generated TCR beta cDNA from about 450 ng of total RNA, relying on a constant-region primer. Investigators got TCR beta libraries out of three nested multiplex PCR rounds, done with slightly modified ARM-PCR. One entry per CDR3 protein, called by TCRdb with MiXCR from the multiplex PCR reads. The table has 300,000 to 400,000 distinct CDR3 sequences, less than 65% seen once; the top ten hold 6.5%. The authors took blood RNA from unsorted whole blood and also extracted germline DNA. As concerns this clonotype: A read error may account for a junction end that differs from germline.

Sequenced input: peripheral blood. The receptor's source is a man between 40 and 49 years old with primary liver carcinoma and hepatitis B virus infection.

CDR3 loop: CVSILDRFGANVLTF. As DNA, the CDR3 is TGTGTCAGCATCTTAGACCGGTTTGGGGCCAACGTCCTGACTTTC. The chain uses TRBV11-1 and TRBJ2-6; D call uncertain. This CDR3 is 15 amino acids long. CDR1 and CDR2 (germline): SGHAT, FQDESV (reference sequence).